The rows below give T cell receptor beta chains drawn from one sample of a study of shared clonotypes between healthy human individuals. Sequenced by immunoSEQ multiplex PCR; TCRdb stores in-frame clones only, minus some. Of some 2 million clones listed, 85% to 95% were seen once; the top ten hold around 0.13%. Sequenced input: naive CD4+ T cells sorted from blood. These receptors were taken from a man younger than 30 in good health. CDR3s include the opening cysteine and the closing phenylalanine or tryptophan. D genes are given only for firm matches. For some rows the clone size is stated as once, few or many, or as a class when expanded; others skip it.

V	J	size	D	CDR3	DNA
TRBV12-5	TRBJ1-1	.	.	CASGLGPYTEAFF	TGTGCTAGTGGTTTGGGACCTTACACTGAAGCTTTCTTT
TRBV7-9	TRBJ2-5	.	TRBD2	CASSWKLAGGQETQYF	TGTGCCAGCAGTTGGAAACTAGCGGGAGGCCAAGAGACCCAGTACTTC
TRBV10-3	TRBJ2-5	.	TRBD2	CASPCGRAWETQYF	TGTGCCTCCCCCTGCGGGAGGGCCTGGGAGACCCAGTACTTC
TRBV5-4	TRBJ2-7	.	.	CASSFGGVSYEQYF	TGTGCCAGCAGCTTTGGGGGAGTTAGCTACGAGCAGTACTTC
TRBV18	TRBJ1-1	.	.	CASSRQEIGNTEAFF	TGTGCCAGCTCCCGACAGGAAATCGGGAACACTGAAGCTTTCTTT
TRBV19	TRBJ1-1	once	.	CASSIDMARAAFF	TGTGCCAGTAGTATAGATATGGCCAGGGCAGCTTTCTTT
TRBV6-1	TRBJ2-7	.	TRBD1	CAGGTGTGSSYEQYF	TGTGCCGGAGGGACCGGGACAGGGTCATCCTACGAGCAGTACTTC
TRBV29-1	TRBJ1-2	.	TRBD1	CSVPNGDSYGYTF	TGCAGCGTCCCCAACGGGGACAGCTATGGCTACACCTTC
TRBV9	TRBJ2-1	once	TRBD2	CASSSGLGSGTSTNEQFF	TGTGCCAGCAGCTCAGGGCTGGGTAGCGGGACCTCAACCAATGAGCAGTTCTTC
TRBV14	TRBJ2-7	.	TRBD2	CASSPRVAGGRQYF	TGTGCCAGCAGCCCGCGGGTGGCGGGGGGGCGGCAGTACTTC
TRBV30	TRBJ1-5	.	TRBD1	CAWRPDRGGGVASNQPQHF	TGTGCCTGGAGGCCGGACAGGGGTGGAGGTGTGGCTAGCAATCAGCCCCAGCATTTT
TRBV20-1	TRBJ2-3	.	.	CSALYTDTQYF	TGCAGTGCTCTCTACACAGATACGCAGTATTTT
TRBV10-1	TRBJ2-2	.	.	CASSPTTVGTGELFF	TGCGCCAGCAGCCCCACGACCGTTGGAACCGGGGAGCTGTTTTTT
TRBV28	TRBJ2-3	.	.	CASSVYITTDTQYF	TGTGCCAGCAGCGTTTATATTACCACAGATACGCAGTATTTT
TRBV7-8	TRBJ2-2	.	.	CASSYGSSDTGELFF	TGTGCCAGCAGCTACGGGAGTTCGGACACCGGGGAGCTGTTTTTT
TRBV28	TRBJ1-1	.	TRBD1	CASSLTGEYTEAFF	TGTGCCAGCAGTTTGACAGGGGAATACACTGAAGCTTTCTTT
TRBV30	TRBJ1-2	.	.	CAWKPQLGGYTF	TGTGCCTGGAAGCCTCAGTTAGGTGGCTACACCTTC
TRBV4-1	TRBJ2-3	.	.	CASSLGMGTDTQYF	TGCGCCAGCAGCCTGGGGATGGGCACAGATACGCAGTATTTT
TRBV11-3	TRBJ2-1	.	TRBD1	CASSRGSSYNEQFF	TGTGCCAGTAGCAGGGGGAGCTCCTACAATGAGCAGTTCTTC
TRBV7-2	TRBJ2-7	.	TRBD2	CASSPRGAYEQYF	TGTGCCAGCAGCCCCCGGGGGGCCTACGAGCAGTACTTC
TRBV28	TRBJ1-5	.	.	CASSRSQGREPQHF	TGTGCCAGCAGCCGGAGCCAGGGGAGGGAGCCCCAGCATTTT
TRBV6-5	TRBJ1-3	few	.	CASSLGSGNTIYF	TGTGCCAGCAGTTTGGGCTCTGGAAACACCATATATTTT
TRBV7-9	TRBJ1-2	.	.	CASSFTGSNYGYTF	TGTGCCAGCAGCTTCACAGGGAGCAACTATGGCTACACCTTC
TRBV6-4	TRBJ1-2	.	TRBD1	CASWTGTSGYTF	TGTGCCTCCTGGACAGGGACATCTGGCTACACCTTC
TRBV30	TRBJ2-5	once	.	CAWSVSFTEETQYF	TGTGCCTGGAGTGTAAGTTTTACGGAAGAGACCCAGTACTTC
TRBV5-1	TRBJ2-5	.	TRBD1	CASSKETGRETQYF	TGCGCCAGCAGCAAGGAGACAGGGCGAGAGACCCAGTACTTC
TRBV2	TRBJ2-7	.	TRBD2	CASSSNALAGVSEQYF	TGTGCCAGCAGTTCAAACGCCCTAGCGGGAGTCTCCGAGCAGTACTTC
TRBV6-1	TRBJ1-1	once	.	CASSEATLATVNTEAFF	TGTGCCAGCAGTGAAGCGACACTCGCTACCGTGAACACTGAAGCTTTCTTT
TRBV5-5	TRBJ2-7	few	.	CASSLSPYEQYF	TGTGCCAGCAGCTTGTCCCCCTACGAGCAGTACTTC
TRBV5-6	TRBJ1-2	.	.	CASSLDRAHGYTF	TGTGCCAGCAGCTTGGACAGGGCGCATGGCTACACCTTC
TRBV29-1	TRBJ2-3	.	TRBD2	CSVDGGLAIRTDTQYF	TGCAGCGTTGATGGCGGACTAGCGATCCGCACAGATACGCAGTATTTT
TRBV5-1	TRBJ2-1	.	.	CASSPDGVRQFF	TGCGCCAGCAGCCCGGACGGAGTAAGACAGTTCTTC
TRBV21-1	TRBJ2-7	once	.	CASSNRENEQYF	TGTGCCAGCAGCAACCGGGAAAACGAGCAGTACTTC
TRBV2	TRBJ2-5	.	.	CASRVGGQLETQYF	TGTGCCAGCAGGGTGGGGGGGCAGCTAGAGACCCAGTACTTC
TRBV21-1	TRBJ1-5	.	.	CASSKVGWGNQPQHF	.
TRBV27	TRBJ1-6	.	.	CASSPRARDLGSPLHF	TGTGCCAGCAGTCCACGGGCTAGGGACCTTGGATCACCCCTCCACTTT
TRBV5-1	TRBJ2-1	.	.	CASSLKLDNYNEQFF	TGCGCCAGCAGCTTGAAGTTGGATAACTACAATGAGCAGTTCTTC